Listed below are T cell receptor beta chains from one sample, sequenced in a study of blood T cell repertoires in COVID-19. Here immunoSEQ multiplex PCR was the method, and the copy in TCRdb shows in-frame clones only, minus some. The data contain some 150,000 clones, 70% to 90% of them singletons. The sample consisted of peripheral blood. These receptor sequences come from a human donor with acute or convalescent COVID-19. The donor label of this sample is uncertain. The CDR3 runs from the conserved cysteine through the conserved F or W. The D gene is left open where the match is weak. Not every row has a clone size; where given, it reads once, few, many or a size class.

CDR3 protein: CASSIPSKTSLSNQPQHF
CDR3 DNA: TGTGCCAGTAGTATTCCTTCGAAGACATCCCTCAGCAATCAGCCCCAGCATTTT
D gene: .
J gene: TRBJ1-5
V gene: TRBV19
clone size: .
CDR3 length: 18

CDR3 protein: CASSLADRGLRETQYF
CDR3 DNA: TGCGCCAGCAGCTTGGCGGACAGGGGGCTGCGCGAGACCCAGTACTTC
D gene: TRBD1
J gene: TRBJ2-5
V gene: TRBV5-1
clone size: .
CDR3 length: 16

CDR3 protein: CSASWGQISGANVLTF
CDR3 DNA: TGCAGTGCTAGTTGGGGACAGATCTCTGGGGCCAACGTCCTGACTTTC
D gene: TRBD1
J gene: TRBJ2-6
V gene: TRBV20-1
clone size: .
CDR3 length: 16

CDR3 protein: CASSVLAGLTDTQYF
CDR3 DNA: TGTGCCAGCAGCGTCTTGGCAGGGCTCACAGATACGCAGTATTTT
D gene: .
J gene: TRBJ2-3
V gene: TRBV9
clone size: .
CDR3 length: 15

CDR3 protein: CASSSHPSGGAGANVLTF
CDR3 DNA: TGTGCCAGCAGCTCCCACCCCTCCGGGGGGGCCGGGGCCAACGTCCTGACTTTC
D gene: TRBD2
J gene: TRBJ2-6
V gene: TRBV5-4
clone size: .
CDR3 length: 18

CDR3 protein: CASSPQSRGSGNTIYF
CDR3 DNA: TGTGCCAGCAGCCCCCAATCCAGGGGGAGTGGAAACACCATATATTTT
D gene: TRBD1
J gene: TRBJ1-3
V gene: TRBV7-6
clone size: .
CDR3 length: 16

CDR3 protein: CASGSASLDTQYF
CDR3 DNA: TGTGCCAGTGGTAGCGCTAGCTTAGATACGCAGTATTTT
D gene: .
J gene: TRBJ2-3
V gene: TRBV7-2
clone size: .
CDR3 length: 13

CDR3 protein: CASRGQRYNSPLHF
CDR3 DNA: TGTGCCAGTAGGGGACAGAGGTATAATTCACCCCTCCACTTT
D gene: TRBD1
J gene: TRBJ1-6
V gene: TRBV19
clone size: .
CDR3 length: 14

CDR3 protein: CASSPGTGGRRETQYF
CDR3 DNA: TGTGCCAGCAGCCCAGGGACAGGGGGCAGGAGAGAGACCCAGTACTTC
D gene: TRBD1
J gene: TRBJ2-5
V gene: TRBV7-2
clone size: .
CDR3 length: 16

CDR3 protein: CASSVITGKEKLFF
CDR3 DNA: TGTGCCAGCAGTGTAATCACAGGAAAGGAAAAACTGTTTTTT
D gene: .
J gene: TRBJ1-4
V gene: TRBV28
clone size: .
CDR3 length: 14

CDR3 protein: CASMRGLLTPDPEAFF
CDR3 DNA: TGTGCCAGTATGCGGGGACTCCTTACTCCTGACCCTGAAGCTTTCTTT
D gene: .
J gene: TRBJ1-1
V gene: TRBV19
clone size: .
CDR3 length: 16

CDR3 protein: CASSLWGGERETQYF
CDR3 DNA: TGTGCCAGCTCCCTCTGGGGGGGTGAACGAGAGACCCAGTACTTC
D gene: TRBD2
J gene: TRBJ2-5
V gene: TRBV18
clone size: .
CDR3 length: 15

CDR3 protein: CASRGQTYEQYF
CDR3 DNA: TGTGCCAGCAGGGGACAAACCTACGAGCAGTACTTC
D gene: .
J gene: TRBJ2-7
V gene: TRBV6-5
clone size: .
CDR3 length: 12

CDR3 protein: CASSYWAGANTEAFF
CDR3 DNA: TGTGCCAGCAGTTACTGGGCAGGGGCTAACACTGAAGCTTTCTTT
D gene: .
J gene: TRBJ1-1
V gene: TRBV6-2/TRBV6-3
clone size: .
CDR3 length: 15

CDR3 protein: CASSIERGMRGYTF
CDR3 DNA: TGTGCCAGTAGTATAGAGAGAGGGATGAGGGGCTACACCTTC
D gene: .
J gene: TRBJ1-2
V gene: TRBV19
clone size: once
CDR3 length: 14

CDR3 protein: CATQALLGTEAFF
CDR3 DNA: TGTGCCACCCAGGCTTTGCTCGGCACTGAAGCTTTCTTT
D gene: .
J gene: TRBJ1-1
V gene: TRBV19
clone size: .
CDR3 length: 13

CDR3 protein: CASSPPTYNEQFF
CDR3 DNA: TGTGCCAGCTCACCACCCACATACAATGAGCAGTTCTTC
D gene: .
J gene: TRBJ2-1
V gene: TRBV18
clone size: .
CDR3 length: 13

CDR3 protein: CASSQGTSDWDTQYF
CDR3 DNA: TGTGCCAGCAGCCAAGGGACTAGCGATTGGGATACGCAGTATTTT
D gene: TRBD2
J gene: TRBJ2-3
V gene: TRBV14
clone size: once
CDR3 length: 15

CDR3 protein: CASSVEQGAGNTIYF
CDR3 DNA: TGTGCCAGCAGCGTAGAACAGGGGGCTGGAAACACCATATATTTT
D gene: TRBD1
J gene: TRBJ1-3
V gene: TRBV9
clone size: .
CDR3 length: 15

CDR3 protein: CASSHKTPRDTFGYEQYF
CDR3 DNA: TGCGCCAGCAGCCATAAAACCCCCCGGGACACGTTCGGCTACGAGCAGTACTTC
D gene: .
J gene: TRBJ2-7
V gene: TRBV4-1
clone size: once
CDR3 length: 18

CDR3 protein: CASSLASSQGYEQYF
CDR3 DNA: TGTGCCAGCAGCTTAGCAAGTAGCCAGGGCTACGAGCAGTACTTC
D gene: .
J gene: TRBJ2-7
V gene: TRBV7-9
clone size: .
CDR3 length: 15

CDR3 protein: CASSSGDGTGLNEQYF
CDR3 DNA: TGTGCCAGCAGCTCGGGAGATGGGACAGGATTGAACGAGCAGTACTTC
D gene: TRBD1
J gene: TRBJ2-7
V gene: TRBV7-8
clone size: .
CDR3 length: 16

CDR3 protein: CASSLRERSPLHF
CDR3 DNA: TGTGCCAGCAGTTTAAGGGAGAGATCACCCCTCCACTTT
D gene: .
J gene: TRBJ1-6
V gene: TRBV28
clone size: .
CDR3 length: 13

CDR3 protein: CATGGRGGNTEAFF
CDR3 DNA: TGTGCCACAGGGGGAAGGGGCGGGAACACTGAAGCTTTCTTT
D gene: TRBD1
J gene: TRBJ1-1
V gene: TRBV6-6
clone size: few
CDR3 length: 14

CDR3 protein: CASNPGSGNTIYF
CDR3 DNA: TGTGCCAGCAACCCGGGCTCTGGAAACACCATATATTTT
D gene: .
J gene: TRBJ1-3
V gene: TRBV7-8
clone size: .
CDR3 length: 13

CDR3 protein: CASSLKTVEDTIYF
CDR3 DNA: TGTGCCAGCAGCTTGAAGACAGTTGAGGACACCATATATTTT
D gene: .
J gene: TRBJ1-3
V gene: TRBV5-6
clone size: .
CDR3 length: 14

CDR3 protein: CASGRLFEQFF
CDR3 DNA: TGTGCCAGCGGCAGACTTTTTGAGCAGTTCTTC
D gene: .
J gene: TRBJ2-1
V gene: TRBV6-5
clone size: .
CDR3 length: 11

CDR3 protein: CASSDRVSYEQYF
CDR3 DNA: TGTGCCAGCAGTGACAGGGTCTCCTACGAGCAGTACTTC
D gene: .
J gene: TRBJ2-7
V gene: TRBV6-1
clone size: .
CDR3 length: 13